These T cell receptor beta chains were read from a single sample in a study of blood T cell repertoires in COVID-19. Measured with immunoSEQ multiplex PCR; TCRdb has only the in-frame clones, and not every one. Here the sample spans tens of thousands of clones, more than 75% being singletons. The sequenced sample was peripheral blood. The source is a human donor in a cohort sampled during active COVID-19. CDR3s include the opening cysteine and the closing phenylalanine or tryptophan. D genes are given only for firm matches. The size entry is marked missing in some rows and otherwise reads once, few, many or a size class.

v_call,d_call,clone_size,j_call,cdr3_aa,cdr3_nt
TRBV19,TRBD1,.,TRBJ2-7,CASSIDGTGRHEQYF,TGTGCCAGTAGTATAGATGGGACAGGGCGACACGAGCAGTACTTC
TRBV30,TRBD1,.,TRBJ1-3,CAWSLMDRVSSGNTIYF,TGTGCCTGGAGTCTCATGGACAGGGTTTCCTCTGGAAACACCATATATTTT
TRBV19,.,.,TRBJ2-6,CASSSGSGANVLTF,TGTGCCAGTAGTTCAGGGTCTGGGGCCAACGTCCTGACTTTC
TRBV5-1,TRBD1,.,TRBJ2-7,CASSPGQGFYEQYF,TGCGCCAGCAGCCCTGGACAGGGGTTCTACGAGCAGTACTTC
TRBV9,.,.,TRBJ2-3,CASSTSLITSPSTDTQYF,TGTGCCAGCAGCACATCTCTTATAACTAGCCCTAGCACAGATACGCAGTATTTT
TRBV18,TRBD2,.,TRBJ2-7,CASSPEASGSNLGEQYF,TGTGCCAGCTCACCAGAAGCTAGCGGGAGTAATCTGGGCGAGCAGTACTTC
TRBV18,.,.,TRBJ1-3,CASSPPRAASPDIRLRNTIYF,TGTGCCAGCTCACCACCGCGGGCCGCCAGCCCGGATATTCGGCTTAGAAACACCATATATTTT
TRBV27,.,few,TRBJ1-2,CASSDPPGNRGYTF,TGTGCCAGCAGTGACCCCCCAGGTAACCGGGGCTACACCTTC
TRBV5-1,TRBD1,.,TRBJ2-7,CASSLGTGGLEQYF,TGCGCCAGCAGCTTGGGGACAGGGGGCCTCGAGCAGTACTTC
TRBV9,.,.,TRBJ2-1,CASSGGGGVLNEQFF,TGTGCCAGCAGCGGCGGGGGCGGGGTGTTAAATGAGCAGTTCTTC
TRBV7-8,TRBD1,.,TRBJ2-7,CASSLRGQAPYEQYF,TGTGCCAGCAGCTTACGGGGACAGGCCCCCTACGAGCAGTACTTC
TRBV29-1,.,.,TRBJ2-2,CSVAGLVNTGELFF,TGCAGCGTTGCGGGACTCGTAAACACCGGGGAGCTGTTTTTT
TRBV7-8,.,few,TRBJ2-7,CASSFSRQYEQYF,TGTGCCAGCAGCTTCTCCAGACAATACGAGCAGTACTTC
TRBV3-1/TRBV3-2,TRBD2,once,TRBJ2-7,CASSQDWGGDSYEQYF,TGTGCCAGCAGCCAAGATTGGGGGGGGGACTCCTACGAGCAGTACTTC
TRBV25-1,.,.,TRBJ2-7,CASSGTYEQYF,TGTGCCAGCAGTGGCACTTACGAGCAGTACTTC
TRBV5-8,.,.,TRBJ1-1,CASSTPTGYAEAFF,TGTGCCAGCAGCACACCAACAGGTTATGCTGAAGCTTTCTTT
TRBV7-8,TRBD1,.,TRBJ1-2,CASSLDGTGYGYTF,TGTGCCAGCAGCTTAGATGGGACAGGGTATGGCTACACCTTC
TRBV18,.,.,TRBJ1-2,CASSPPQNGYTF,TGTGCCAGCTCACCACCCCAAAATGGCTACACCTTC
TRBV7-2,.,few,TRBJ2-7,CASSPDGTPYYEQYF,TGTGCCAGCAGCCCCGACGGGACTCCTTACTACGAGCAGTACTTC
TRBV20-1,.,.,TRBJ2-1,CSASGQGRYNEQFF,TGCAGTGCTAGTGGCCAGGGCAGGTACAATGAGCAGTTCTTC
TRBV7-6,TRBD1,once,TRBJ1-4,CASSSRTGGHEKLFF,TGTGCCAGCAGTTCTCGGACAGGGGGTCATGAAAAACTGTTTTTT
TRBV6-6,TRBD2,.,TRBJ2-7,CASIEAAGGYYEQYF,TGTGCCAGCATCGAGGCGGCCGGGGGGTATTACGAGCAGTACTTC
TRBV7-9,.,.,TRBJ1-2,CASLMTAQGGGYTF,TGTGCCAGCCTGATGACAGCGCAGGGTGGTGGCTACACCTTC